This T cell receptor beta chain derives from a study of T cell repertoires in cytomegalovirus infection. Whole-study findings and limits: Identification of carriers of CMV plus the relevant HLA was achieved through cumulative public TCR beta family frequency.

The sample holds a few counts of this clonotype. What it recognizes is unknown. V lost 3 bases and J 7 bases, leaving 16 bases between the germline ends. CDR1 and CDR2 (germline): SEHNR, FQNEAQ (reference sequence). CDR3 length: 14 amino acids. TCRdb passed the reads through MiXCR, listing each CDR3 protein once. The sample shows about 570,000 distinct CDR3 sequences, 40% of them seen only once. The specimen was cultured PBMCs, collected from culture after CMV antigen stimulation. The chain joins TRBV7-9 to TRBJ2-7; D tentatively reads TRBD1 or TRBD2 (5 bases each). This TCR derives from a human donor in good health (CMV status not recorded). Some clones in this sample may be carry-over from other donors' samples. CDR3 protein: CASSFPGAPWEQYF. CDR3 in DNA: TGTGCCAGCAGCTTTCCCGGGGCACCTTGGGAGCAGTACTTC.